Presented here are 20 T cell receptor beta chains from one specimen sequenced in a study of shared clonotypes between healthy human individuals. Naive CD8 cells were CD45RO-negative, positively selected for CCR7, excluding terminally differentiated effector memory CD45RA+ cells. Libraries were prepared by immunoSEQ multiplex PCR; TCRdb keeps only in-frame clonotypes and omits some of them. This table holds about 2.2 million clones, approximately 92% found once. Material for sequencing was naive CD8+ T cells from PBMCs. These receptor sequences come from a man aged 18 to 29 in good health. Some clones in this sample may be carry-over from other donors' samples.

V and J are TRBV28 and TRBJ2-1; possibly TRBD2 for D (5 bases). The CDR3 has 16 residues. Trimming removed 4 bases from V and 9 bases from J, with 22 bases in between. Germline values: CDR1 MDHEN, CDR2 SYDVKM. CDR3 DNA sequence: TGTGCCAGCAGTTCCGGGATAAGAGAGACAATTTGTGAGCAGTTCTTC. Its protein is CASSSGIRETICEQFF.

This chain's CDR3 is CASSLEAGTGMYPYF. The CDR3 DNA sequence: TGTGCCAGCAGCTTAGAAGCCGGGACAGGGATGTATCCGTACTTC. This sequence joins TRBV7-6 and TRBJ2-7, with TRBD1 matching over 9 bases. Germline lookup yields CDR1 SGHVS and CDR2 FNYEAQ. J gave up 12 bases and V 1 base, and 13 bases lay outside the gene matches. The CDR3 has 15 amino acids.

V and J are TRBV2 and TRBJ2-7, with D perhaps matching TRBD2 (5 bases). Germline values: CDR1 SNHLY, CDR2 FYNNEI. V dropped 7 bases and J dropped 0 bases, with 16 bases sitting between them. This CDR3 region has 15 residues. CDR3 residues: CASTVGLADSYEQYF. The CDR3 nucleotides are TGTGCCAGCACTGTAGGGCTAGCTGACTCCTACGAGCAGTACTTC.

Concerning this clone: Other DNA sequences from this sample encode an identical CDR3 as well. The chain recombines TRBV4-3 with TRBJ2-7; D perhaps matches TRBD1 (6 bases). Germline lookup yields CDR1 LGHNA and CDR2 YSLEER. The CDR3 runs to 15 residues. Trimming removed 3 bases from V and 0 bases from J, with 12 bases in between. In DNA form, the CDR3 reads TGCGCCAGCAGCCAGGCCAGGGGTAGCTCCTACGAGCAGTACTTC. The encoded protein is CASSQARGSSYEQYF.

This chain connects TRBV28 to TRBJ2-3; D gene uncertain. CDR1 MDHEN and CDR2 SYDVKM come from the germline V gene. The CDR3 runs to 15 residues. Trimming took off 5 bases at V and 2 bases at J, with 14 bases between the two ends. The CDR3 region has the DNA TGTGCCAGCAGTCCCTTTAGAATAAACACAGATACGCAGTATTTT. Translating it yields CASSPFRINTDTQYF.

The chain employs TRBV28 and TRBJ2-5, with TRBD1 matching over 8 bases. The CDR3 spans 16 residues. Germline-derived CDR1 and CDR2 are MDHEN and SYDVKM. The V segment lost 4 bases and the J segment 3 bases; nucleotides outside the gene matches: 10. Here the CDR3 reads CASSSDRGNLEETQYF. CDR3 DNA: TGTGCCAGCAGTTCAGACAGGGGTAACTTGGAAGAGACCCAGTACTTC.

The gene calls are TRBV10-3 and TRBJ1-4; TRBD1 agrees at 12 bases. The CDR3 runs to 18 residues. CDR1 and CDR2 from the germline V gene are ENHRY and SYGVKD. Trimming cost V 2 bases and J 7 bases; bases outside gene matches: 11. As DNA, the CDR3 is TGTGCCATCAGTGAGAGGGGGACAGGGGGCGTCGCCGGTGAAAAACTGTTTTTT. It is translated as CAISERGTGGVAGEKLFF.

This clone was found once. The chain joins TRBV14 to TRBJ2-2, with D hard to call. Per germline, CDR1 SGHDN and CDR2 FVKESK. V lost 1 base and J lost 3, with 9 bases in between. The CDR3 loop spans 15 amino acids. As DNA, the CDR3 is TGTGCCAGCAGCCAAGGGGGTCGTGACACCGGGGAGCTGTTTTTT. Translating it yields CASSQGGRDTGELFF.

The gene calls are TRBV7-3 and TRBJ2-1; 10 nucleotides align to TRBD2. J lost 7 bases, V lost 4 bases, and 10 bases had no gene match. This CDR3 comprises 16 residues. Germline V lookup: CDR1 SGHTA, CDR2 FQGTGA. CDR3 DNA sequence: TGTGCCAGCAGCTCCCTCATTAGCGGGAGGCTTAATGAGCAGTTCTTC. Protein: CASSSLISGRLNEQFF.

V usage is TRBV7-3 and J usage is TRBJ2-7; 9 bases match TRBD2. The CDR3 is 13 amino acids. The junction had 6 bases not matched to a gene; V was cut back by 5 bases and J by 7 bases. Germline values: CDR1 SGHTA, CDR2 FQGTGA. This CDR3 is CASSPSGGLEQYF. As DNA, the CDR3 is TGTGCCAGCAGCCCAAGCGGGGGGCTGGAGCAGTACTTC.

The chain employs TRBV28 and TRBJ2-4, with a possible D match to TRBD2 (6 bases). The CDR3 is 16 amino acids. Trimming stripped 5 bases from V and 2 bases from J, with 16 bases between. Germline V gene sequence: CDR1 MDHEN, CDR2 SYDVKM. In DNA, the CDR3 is TGTGCCAGCAGTCTGGACTATCGGGATTCCAAAAACATTCAGTACTTC. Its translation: CASSLDYRDSKNIQYF.

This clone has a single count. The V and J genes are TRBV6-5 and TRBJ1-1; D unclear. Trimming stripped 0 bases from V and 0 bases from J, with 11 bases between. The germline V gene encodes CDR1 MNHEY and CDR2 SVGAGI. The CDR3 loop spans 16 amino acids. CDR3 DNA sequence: TGTGCCAGCAGTTACTCGAGAGCAGCAATGAACACTGAAGCTTTCTTT. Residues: CASSYSRAAMNTEAFF.

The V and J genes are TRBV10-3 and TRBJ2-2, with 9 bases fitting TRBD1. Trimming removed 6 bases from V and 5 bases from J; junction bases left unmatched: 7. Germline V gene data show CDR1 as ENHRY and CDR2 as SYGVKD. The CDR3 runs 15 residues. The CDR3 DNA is TGTGCCATCAGGGGGGACAGGGTGTTGACCGGGGAGCTGTTTTTT. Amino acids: CAIRGDRVLTGELFF.

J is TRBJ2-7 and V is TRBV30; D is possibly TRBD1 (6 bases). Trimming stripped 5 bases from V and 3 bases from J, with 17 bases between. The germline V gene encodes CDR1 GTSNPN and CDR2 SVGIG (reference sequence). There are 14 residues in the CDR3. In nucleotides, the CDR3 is TGTGCCTGGGGGACACCGGGACCTCTCTACGAGCAGTACTTC. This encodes CAWGTPGPLYEQYF.

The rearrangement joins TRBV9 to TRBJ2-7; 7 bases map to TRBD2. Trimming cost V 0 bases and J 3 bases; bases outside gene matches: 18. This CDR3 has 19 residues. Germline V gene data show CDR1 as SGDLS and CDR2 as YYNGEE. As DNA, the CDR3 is TGTGCCAGCAGCGTAGCGAAATCGAGACTAGCCCGACTTCTCTACGAGCAGTACTTC. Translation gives CASSVAKSRLARLLYEQYF.

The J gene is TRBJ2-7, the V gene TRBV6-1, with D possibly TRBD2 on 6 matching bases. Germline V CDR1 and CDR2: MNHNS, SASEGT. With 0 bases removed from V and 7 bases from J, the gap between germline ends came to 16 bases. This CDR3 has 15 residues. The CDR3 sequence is CASSEAGLGGGEQYF. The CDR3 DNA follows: TGTGCCAGCAGTGAAGCAGGCCTCGGGGGTGGGGAGCAGTACTTC.

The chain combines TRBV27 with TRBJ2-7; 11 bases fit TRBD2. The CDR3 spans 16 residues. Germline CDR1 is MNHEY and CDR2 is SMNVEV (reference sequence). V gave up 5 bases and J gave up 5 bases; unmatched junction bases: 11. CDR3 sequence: CASSPTPGLAGNEQYF. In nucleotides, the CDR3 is TGTGCCAGCAGTCCCACTCCCGGACTAGCGGGTAACGAGCAGTACTTC.

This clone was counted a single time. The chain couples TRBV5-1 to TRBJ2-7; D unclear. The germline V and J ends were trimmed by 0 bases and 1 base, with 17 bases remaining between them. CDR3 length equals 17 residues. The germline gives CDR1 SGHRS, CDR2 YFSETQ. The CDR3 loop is CASSLDGRLGPSYEQYF. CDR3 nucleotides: TGCGCCAGCAGCTTGGACGGCCGCCTAGGGCCGTCCTACGAGCAGTACTTC.

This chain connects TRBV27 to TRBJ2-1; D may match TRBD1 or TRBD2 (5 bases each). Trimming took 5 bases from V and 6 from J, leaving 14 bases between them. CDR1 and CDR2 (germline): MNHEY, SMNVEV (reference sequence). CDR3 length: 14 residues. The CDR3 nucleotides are TGTGCCAGCAGTCCGGGGACCGTCGGCAATGAGCAGTTCTTC. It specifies CASSPGTVGNEQFF.

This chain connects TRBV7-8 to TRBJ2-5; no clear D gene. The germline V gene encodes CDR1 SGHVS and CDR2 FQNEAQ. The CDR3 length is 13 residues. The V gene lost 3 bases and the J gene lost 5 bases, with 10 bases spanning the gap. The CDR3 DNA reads TGTGCCAGCAGCTTGTATTTCAGGGAGACCCAGTACTTC. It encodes CASSLYFRETQYF.